This TCR beta chain was captured by sequencing in a study of blood T cell repertoires in COVID-19. TCRdb's copy holds only in-frame clones and misses some; the assay was immunoSEQ multiplex PCR. The data show over 55,000 clones, around four fifths seen once. The receptor was derived from a human donor in a cohort sampled during active COVID-19. Sequencing was done on a sample of peripheral blood.

The CDR3 spells CASSFLQENNEQYF. The CDR3 region has the DNA TGTGCCAGCAGTTTTTTACAGGAGAACAACGAGCAGTACTTC. The chain has TRBV28 and TRBJ2-7; TRBD1 is a possible D gene (5 bases). Germline CDR1 MDHEN, CDR2 SYDVKM. This CDR3 contains 14 residues. V gave up 3 bases and J gave up 5 bases, with 14 bases separating them.